This T cell receptor (beta chain) was found in a study of T cell responses to AZD1222 COVID-19 vaccine. Study-wide results and caveats: Distributed over spike, vaccine-associated CD4 TCRs predominated at 160-218 and 743-854. Two doses of AZD1222 preceded a rise in Spike-specific TCR breadth and depth. Clonal diversity may have been underestimated in mostly white British donors. The study identified only five to seven AZD1222 recipients as seropositive at baseline.

Germline CDR1 reads LNHDA; CDR2 reads SQIVND (reference sequence). This CDR3 is built from 14 residues. V dropped 7 bases and J dropped 4 bases, with 16 bases sitting between them. Sequencing was performed with immunoSEQ multiplex PCR; in TCRdb, only in-frame clones are kept and a portion is missing. The sample has more than 140,000 clones, approximately 89% seen once; the top ten hold more than 2%. Turning to this clone: Its antigen is still unknown.

This receptor was identified in an adult in good health. The chain carries TRBV19 and TRBJ1-2; TRBD1 might be the D (5 bases). The starting material was peripheral blood, obtained on day 0 of AZD1222 vaccination. For the CDR3, the DNA is TGTGCCAGTAATGACAGAGGCGGCATCTATGGCTACACCTTC. Translation gives CASNDRGGIYGYTF.